This is a list of T cell receptor beta chains from one sample in a study of T cell repertoires in cytomegalovirus infection. TCRdb analysed the reads with MiXCR anew, one entry per CDR3 protein. The data contain fewer than 700,000 distinct CDR3 sequences, 20% to 30% of them singletons. The sample comprised CD8+ T cells from PBMCs. The receptors here all came from a human donor in good health (CMV status not recorded). Some clones in this sample may be carry-over from other donors' samples. The CDR3 runs from the conserved cysteine through the conserved F or W. The order of the fields is J gene, D gene, clone size, CDR3 length, V gene, CDR3 protein, CDR3 DNA. The D gene is left open where the match is weak. The size field is filled for only some rows; it gives once, few, many or a size class.

TRBJ2-7 | TRBD2 | . | 15 | TRBV20-1 | CSARDLAGVTYEQYF | TGCAGTGCTAGAGATCTAGCGGGGGTAACCTACGAGCAGTACTTC
TRBJ1-2 | TRBD1 | . | 14 | TRBV6-6 | CASSYSGQTYGYTF | TGTGCCAGCAGTTACTCGGGACAGACCTATGGCTACACCTTC
TRBJ2-5 | . | many | 14 | TRBV7-9 | CASSLQGSQETQYF | TGTGCCAGCAGCTTACAGGGGTCACAGGAGACCCAGTACTTC
TRBJ2-1 | . | few | 17 | TRBV6-2/TRBV6-3 | CASRGTTIPLSYNEQFF | TGTGCCAGCCGGGGGACAACCATCCCTCTTTCCTACAATGAGCAGTTCTTC
TRBJ1-6 | TRBD1 | many | 15 | TRBV7-6 | CASSQGDRANSPLHF | TGTGCCAGCAGCCAGGGTGACAGGGCGAATTCACCCCTCCACTTT
TRBJ1-3 | . | many | 15 | TRBV7-6 | CASSSPGHSGNTIYF | TGTGCCAGCAGCTCACCGGGACACTCTGGAAACACCATATATTTT
TRBJ2-1 | TRBD2 | few | 14 | TRBV5-1 | CASSFGTSGREQFF | TGCGCCAGCAGCTTCGGGACTAGCGGGAGGGAGCAGTTCTTC
TRBJ2-1 | . | few | 13 | TRBV6-2/TRBV6-3 | CASRYLVHNEQFF | TGTGCCAGCAGATATCTAGTCCACAATGAGCAGTTCTTC
TRBJ2-5 | . | . | 12 | TRBV29-1 | CSVHQRDGTQYF | TGCAGCGTCCACCAGAGGGATGGGACCCAGTACTTC
TRBJ1-2 | . | few | 17 | TRBV7-6 | CASSLDESGPGKRGYTF | TGTGCCAGCAGCTTAGACGAGAGTGGTCCCGGGAAGCGTGGCTACACCTTC
TRBJ2-1 | . | . | 16 | TRBV11-2 | CASSLGEVSSYNEQFF | TGTGCCAGCAGCTTAGGTGAAGTAAGCTCCTACAATGAGCAGTTCTTC
TRBJ2-2 | . | few | 14 | TRBV6-2/TRBV6-3 | CASTHIWNTGELFF | TGTGCCAGCACCCATATTTGGAACACCGGGGAGCTGTTTTTT
TRBJ2-5 | . | few | 13 | TRBV7-9 | CASSPDLQETQYF | TGTGCCAGCAGCCCGGACCTTCAAGAGACCCAGTACTTC
TRBJ1-1 | TRBD1 | many | 12 | TRBV6-2/TRBV6-3 | CASSPDRNEAFF | TGTGCCAGCAGCCCGGACAGGAATGAAGCTTTCTTT
TRBJ1-5 | . | many | 16 | TRBV28 | CASSLLDERNNQPQHF | TGTGCCAGCAGTTTACTGGACGAGAGAAACAATCAGCCCCAGCATTTT
TRBJ2-7 | . | . | 14 | TRBV9 | CASSVGQTPYEQYF | TGTGCCAGCAGCGTAGGTCAAACTCCCTACGAGCAGTACTTC
TRBJ1-1 | . | few | 13 | TRBV12-3/TRBV12-4 | CASSQLGNTEAFF | TGTGCCAGCAGCCAGCTAGGGAACACTGAAGCTTTCTTT
TRBJ2-1 | . | few | 16 | TRBV4-3 | CASSQVSSPPYNEQFF | TGCGCCAGCAGCCAAGTTTCCAGTCCCCCCTACAATGAGCAGTTCTTC
TRBJ1-3 | . | few | 16 | TRBV15 | CATSRGGYSTGNTIYF | TGTGCCACCAGCAGAGGAGGGTACTCCACTGGAAACACCATATATTTT
TRBJ2-2 | . | few | 14 | TRBV29-1 | CSVEYGANTGELFF | TGCAGCGTTGAATACGGGGCGAACACCGGGGAGCTGTTTTTT
TRBJ2-5 | TRBD2 | . | 20 | TRBV28 | CASSLDFPASGGRIGETQYF | TGTGCCAGCAGTTTAGATTTCCCGGCTAGCGGGGGAAGGATCGGAGAGACCCAGTACTTC
TRBJ1-1 | . | many | 12 | TRBV7-9 | CASSSGRIEAFF | TGTGCCAGCAGCTCTGGAAGGATTGAAGCTTTCTTT
TRBJ2-7 | TRBD1 | . | 15 | TRBV6-6 | CASSYETGFSYGQYF | TGTGCCAGCAGTTACGAGACAGGGTTCTCCTACGGGCAGTACTTC
TRBJ2-2 | TRBD1 | . | 18 | TRBV5-3 | CASSGMTGGRPDTGELFF | TGTGCCAGCAGCGGAATGACAGGGGGGAGACCCGACACCGGGGAGCTGTTTTTT
TRBJ2-3 | TRBD2 | many | 14 | TRBV12-3/TRBV12-4 | CASSFAGGTDTQYF | TGTGCCAGCAGTTTTGCGGGAGGCACAGATACGCAGTATTTT
TRBJ1-4 | . | . | 13 | TRBV6-5 | CASSYTGGTQLFF | TGTGCCAGCAGTTACACTGGCGGTACTCAACTGTTTTTT
TRBJ2-3 | . | few | 13 | TRBV6-2/TRBV6-3 | CASSYVPNDTQYF | TGTGCCAGCAGTTACGTTCCAAACGATACGCAGTATTTT
TRBJ2-1 | TRBD1 | once | 14 | TRBV15 | CATSPGTGYNEQFF | TGTGCCACCTCCCCCGGGACAGGGTACAATGAGCAGTTCTTC
TRBJ1-2 | . | . | 12 | TRBV29-1 | CSVLDGNYGYTF | TGCAGCGTACTCGACGGCAACTATGGCTACACCTTC
TRBJ2-5 | TRBD2 | . | 19 | TRBV7-4 | CASSPGTSGGVLPQENQYF | TGTGCCAGCAGCCCCGGGACTAGCGGGGGAGTGCTACCTCAAGAGAACCAGTACTTC
TRBJ1-5 | . | few | 15 | TRBV28 | CASRTGTRSDQPQHF | TGTGCCAGCAGAACCGGGACAAGGTCGGATCAGCCCCAGCATTTT
TRBJ2-5 | TRBD2 | many | 16 | TRBV7-9 | CASSRIGTSPGETQYF | TGTGCCAGCAGCCGTATAGGGACTAGCCCCGGGGAGACCCAGTACTTC
TRBJ1-1 | . | . | 14 | TRBV27 | CAAEVGGMNTEAFF | TGTGCCGCCGAGGTGGGAGGAATGAACACTGAAGCTTTCTTT
TRBJ2-1 | . | many | 17 | TRBV7-3 | CASSQIGGHDSRNEQFF | TGTGCCAGCAGCCAAATAGGGGGACACGACTCTAGGAATGAGCAGTTCTTC
TRBJ1-5 | . | many | 15 | TRBV7-8 | CASSSLSNSNQPQHF | TGTGCCAGCAGCTCCCTTTCAAATAGCAATCAGCCCCAGCATTTT
TRBJ2-1 | TRBD1 | . | 14 | TRBV25-1 | CASSEGQADNEQFF | TGTGCCAGCAGTGAGGGACAGGCGGACAATGAGCAGTTCTTC
TRBJ2-7 | TRBD1 | many | 17 | TRBV12-3/TRBV12-4 | CASSSEPGQATSYEQYF | TGTGCCAGCAGTTCGGAACCGGGACAGGCGACCTCCTACGAGCAGTACTTC
TRBJ2-1 | . | . | 12 | TRBV7-6 | CAVSGVSTEQFF | TGTGCCGTATCAGGGGTATCAACGGAGCAGTTCTTC
TRBJ1-3 | . | . | 17 | TRBV14 | CASSRQRPGVSGNTIYF | TGTGCCAGCAGCCGACAACGGCCGGGGGTCTCTGGAAACACCATATATTTT
TRBJ2-1 | . | many | 14 | TRBV7-2 | CASSLMGPYNEQFF | TGTGCCAGCAGCTTAATGGGCCCCTACAATGAGCAGTTCTTC
TRBJ2-7 | TRBD2 | . | 14 | TRBV7-6 | CASTLAGTPYEQYF | TGTGCCAGCACCCTAGCGGGTACACCCTACGAGCAGTACTTC
TRBJ2-7 | . | many | 14 | TRBV7-2 | CASTPGHSQYEQYF | TGTGCCAGCACCCCGGGGCATTCGCAGTACGAGCAGTACTTC
TRBJ2-7 | . | few | 11 | TRBV5-1 | CASRQSYEQYF | TGCGCCAGCCGACAGTCCTACGAGCAGTACTTC
TRBJ1-1 | . | few | 13 | TRBV13 | CASSRERGLEAFF | TGTGCCAGCAGCCGAGAGCGCGGGCTCGAAGCTTTCTTT
TRBJ2-1 | TRBD2 | many | 16 | TRBV7-6 | CASSPPSGPAYNEQFF | TGTGCCAGCAGTCCCCCTAGCGGCCCGGCTTACAATGAGCAGTTCTTC
TRBJ1-4 | . | few | 15 | TRBV7-4 | CASSLVASGDEKLFF | TGTGCCAGCAGCTTAGTAGCTTCTGGGGATGAAAAACTGTTTTTT
TRBJ1-5 | TRBD1 | few | 16 | TRBV2 | CASRLDRGGVGQPQHF | TGTGCCAGCAGGCTAGACAGGGGAGGTGTCGGTCAGCCCCAGCATTTT
TRBJ2-1 | TRBD2 | many | 15 | TRBV28 | CASSGTAGGDNEQFF | TGTGCCAGCAGCGGGACGGCGGGGGGGGACAATGAGCAGTTCTTC
TRBJ2-3 | TRBD1 | . | 15 | TRBV6-1 | CASSAGTGGVDTQYF | TGTGCCAGCAGTGCCGGGACAGGGGGCGTAGATACGCAGTATTTT
TRBJ1-1 | . | few | 17 | TRBV12-3/TRBV12-4 | CASSFLIGSGNGTEAFF | TGTGCCAGCAGTTTCTTAATCGGCTCAGGGAATGGCACTGAAGCTTTCTTT
TRBJ2-1 | TRBD2 | many | 16 | TRBV11-2 | CASSLDPAGGYNEQFF | TGTGCCAGCAGCTTAGATCCCGCGGGGGGCTACAATGAGCAGTTCTTC
TRBJ2-1 | TRBD2 | few | 14 | TRBV5-4 | CASSPTSGYNEQFF | TGTGCCAGCAGCCCCACTAGCGGTTACAATGAGCAGTTCTTC
TRBJ1-1 | . | once | 11 | TRBV29-1 | CSANKNTEAFF | TGCAGCGCAAACAAGAACACTGAAGCTTTCTTT